This entry lists 24 T cell receptor beta chains sequenced from one sample in a study of blood T cell repertoires in COVID-19. Sequenced by immunoSEQ multiplex PCR; TCRdb stores in-frame clones only, minus some. Here the sample spans 170,000 or so clones, approximately 86% being singletons. Sequencing used peripheral blood. Every receptor here comes from a man in his forties or fifties with active or convalescent COVID-19.

The J gene is TRBJ2-3, the V gene TRBV20-1; 7 bases match TRBD2. The germline V gene has CDR1 DFQATT and CDR2 SNEGSKA (reference sequence). Germline trimming cut 3 bases from V and 8 bases from J; bases unmatched to any gene: 8. The CDR3 is 13 residues long. The CDR3 spells CSASFQWEGTQYF. CDR3 bases: TGCAGTGCTAGTTTTCAGTGGGAGGGTACGCAGTATTTT.

In its sample, this clone was seen once. The chain has TRBV5-8 and TRBJ2-3, with TRBD2 identical over 8 bases. The V gene's germline CDR1 is SGHTS and CDR2 YDEGEE. The trim removed 10 bases at V and 6 bases at J, leaving 13 bases unmatched. This CDR3 comprises 14 residues. The CDR3 sequence is CAGGLGLARDTQYF. Here the CDR3 DNA reads TGTGCCGGGGGACTAGGACTAGCAAGGGATACGCAGTATTTT.

The V and J genes are TRBV30 and TRBJ2-7, with TRBD1 matching over 10 bases. The CDR3 runs 14 residues. Unmatched junction bases numbered 6, after V lost 3 bases and J lost 4 bases. Germline V gene sequence: CDR1 GTSNPN, CDR2 SVGIG (reference sequence). The CDR3 protein is CAWRDRTGGYEQYF. CDR3 nucleotide sequence: TGTGCCTGGAGGGATCGGACAGGGGGGTACGAGCAGTACTTC.

This sequence joins TRBV5-1 and TRBJ1-6, with TRBD1 matching 7 bases. The CDR3 is made up of 16 amino acids. Trimming at V came to 0 bases and at J to 1 base, leaving 1 base not matched to a gene. Germline V gene lookup returns CDR1 SGHRS and CDR2 YFSETQ. This CDR3 is CASSLDRGSYNSPLHF. The CDR3 nucleotides read TGCGCCAGCAGCTTGGACAGGGGATCCTATAATTCACCCCTCCACTTT.

The chain combines TRBV27 with TRBJ1-2; D perhaps matches TRBD1 (6 bases). Germline V gene data show CDR1 as MNHEY and CDR2 as SMNVEV (reference sequence). The CDR3 covers 11 residues. The germline V and J ends were trimmed by 5 bases and 6 bases, with 7 bases remaining between them. CDR3 region: CASSRTDGYTF. The CDR3 DNA reads TGTGCCAGCAGTCGGACAGATGGCTACACCTTC.

The chain carries TRBV5-1 and TRBJ1-4; 8 nucleotides agree with TRBD1. V lost 4 bases and J lost 3; bases outside the gene matches: 5. Germline lookup yields CDR1 SGHRS and CDR2 YFSETQ. The CDR3 runs 15 residues. In nucleotides, the CDR3 is TGCGCCAGCAGCGGACAGGGTACTGCTAATGAAAAACTGTTTTTT. It encodes CASSGQGTANEKLFF.

The chain couples TRBV5-1 to TRBJ2-7; TRBD2 might be the D (6 bases). V shed 0 bases and J shed 0 bases, with 13 bases lying between them. Germline assignment: CDR1 SGHRS and CDR2 YFSETQ. The CDR3 is 16 residues long. DNA of the CDR3: TGCGCCAGCAGCTTGGACCCGCGGGGCCTCTCCTACGAGCAGTACTTC. This gives the protein CASSLDPRGLSYEQYF.

This sequence joins TRBV10-3 and TRBJ1-5; 7 bases line up with TRBD1. Looked up from germline, CDR1 is ENHRY and CDR2 is SYGVKD. The CDR3 loop spans 14 amino acids. V was clipped by 3 bases and J by 2 bases; unmatched bases: 1. DNA of the CDR3: TGTGCCATCAGTGAAGGGACAGGCAATCAGCCCCAGCATTTT. Its translation: CAISEGTGNQPQHF.

The chain is built from TRBV4-3 and TRBJ2-1, with D perhaps TRBD2 (6 bases). The V gene's germline CDR1 is LGHNA and CDR2 YSLEER. The V end was cut by 0 bases, the J end by 6 bases, with 9 bases between. There are 14 residues in the CDR3. The CDR3 sequence is CASSQDWGVNEQFF. The CDR3 nucleotides read TGCGCCAGCAGCCAAGATTGGGGGGTCAATGAGCAGTTCTTC.

In this sample, this clone turned up a few times. The chain links TRBV6-1 to TRBJ1-5; 10 bases map to TRBD1. The CDR3 covers 14 residues. The germline CDR1 and CDR2 sequences are MNHNS and SASEGT. With 3 bases clipped from V and 8 bases from J, the junction kept 4 bases outside the gene matches. DNA of the CDR3: TGTGCCAGCAGTGAGGGGACAGGGGCGAAGCCCCAGCATTTT. This codes for CASSEGTGAKPQHF.

The chain combines TRBV28 with TRBJ1-1; 7 nucleotides match TRBD1. The germline CDR1 and CDR2 sequences are MDHEN and SYDVKM. The CDR3 contains 14 residues. Trimming cost V 7 bases and J 1 base; bases outside gene matches: 6. For the CDR3, the DNA is TGTGCCAGCACAGGGGGAGTAGGGAACACTGAAGCTTTCTTT. Translated: CASTGGVGNTEAFF.

This clone was recorded a few times. J is TRBJ1-2 and V is TRBV28; D is unresolved. V dropped 6 bases and J dropped 4 bases, with 24 bases sitting between them. Germline assignment: CDR1 MDHEN and CDR2 SYDVKM. The CDR3 consists of 17 residues. CDR3 protein: CASSSSGSYEISYGYTF. CDR3 DNA: TGTGCCAGCAGCTCATCGGGGAGCTATGAAATAAGCTATGGCTACACCTTC.

This sequence joins TRBV10-2 and TRBJ2-1; D unresolved. Germline-derived CDR1 and CDR2 are WSHSY and SAAADI. There are 15 residues in the CDR3. Trimming removed 1 base at V and 6 bases at J, with 13 bases between. The CDR3 spells CASSEYSNPGNEQFF. The CDR3 bases are TGCGCCAGCAGTGAGTACTCTAACCCCGGCAATGAGCAGTTCTTC.

The V and J genes are TRBV1 and TRBJ2-5; the table's TRBD2 call for D was not verified on the DNA. TRBV1 is recorded as a pseudogene. This CDR3 has 16 amino acids. CDR3 sequence reads: CTSSQDIRGDQETQYF. CDR3 DNA: TGCACCAGCAGCCAAGACATACGGGGGGACCAAGAGACCCAGTACTTC.

The chain employs TRBV19 and TRBJ1-5, with a weak D call TRBD1 (6 bases). This CDR3 is 13 amino acids long. The germline gives CDR1 LNHDA, CDR2 SQIVND (reference sequence). V lost 4 bases to trimming and J lost 6 bases, with 10 bases between them. The CDR3 spells CASSNQGIQPQHF. CDR3 sequence (DNA): TGTGCCAGTAGTAACCAGGGGATTCAGCCCCAGCATTTT.

Turning to this clone: An end of the junction differs from the germline gene, which may be a read error. This chain links TRBV11-2 with TRBJ1-4, with D possibly being TRBD1 (6 bases). Looked up from germline, CDR1 is SGHAT and CDR2 is FQNNGV. This CDR3 contains 15 residues. This CDR3 reads CASTLAAGANKKLFF. The CDR3 coding sequence is TGTGCCAGCACTTTGGCTGCGGGGGCTAATAAAAAACTGTTTTTT.

This clone is termed large (0.1 to 1%). CDR3 residues: CASSTLVAQDTEAFF. The CDR3 DNA reads TGTGCCAGCAGCACACTTGTGGCCCAGGACACTGAAGCTTTCTTT. The rearrangement uses TRBV28 and TRBJ1-1; D ambiguous. Germline-derived CDR1 and CDR2 are MDHEN and SYDVKM. The CDR3 is made up of 15 amino acids. V lost 6 bases, J lost 3 bases, and 17 bases lay in between.

This clone is large by share. This sequence joins TRBV19 and TRBJ2-1; 7 bases are a match to TRBD1. Germline V lookup: CDR1 LNHDA, CDR2 SQIVND (reference sequence). The CDR3 runs 16 residues. Trimming took 5 bases from V and 4 from J; bases not matched to a gene: 11. CDR3 DNA sequence: TGTGCCAGTAGTCCATCAGGGGGAGACCCTTACAATGAGCAGTTCTTC. It encodes CASSPSGGDPYNEQFF.

The chain couples TRBV6-1 to TRBJ1-5; D gene unclear. CDR3 size: 18 residues. V dropped 1 base and J dropped 2 bases, with 18 bases sitting between them. CDR1 and CDR2 (germline): MNHNS, SASEGT. The CDR3 region has the DNA TGTGCCAGCAGTGAAGGGGCCTCTGGAGGGAGGGGCAATCAGCCCCAGCATTTT. Translation: CASSEGASGGRGNQPQHF.

The chain combines TRBV5-1 with TRBJ2-1; 15 bases align to TRBD2. The CDR3 contains 15 residues. CDR1 is SGHRS, CDR2 YFSETQ, per germline. Germline trimming cut 4 bases from V and 6 bases from J; bases unmatched to any gene: 2. The CDR3 here is CASSPGLAGGNEQFF. The CDR3 DNA follows: TGCGCCAGCAGCCCGGGACTAGCGGGGGGCAATGAGCAGTTCTTC.

CDR3 region: CASSLGAPVGYTF. As DNA, the CDR3 is TGCGCCAGCAGCTTGGGGGCGCCCGTAGGCTACACCTTC. The chain links TRBV5-1 to TRBJ1-2; D is unclear. V dropped 0 bases and J dropped 8 bases, with 11 bases sitting between them. The germline CDR1 and CDR2 sequences are SGHRS and YFSETQ. This CDR3 has 13 residues. The full variable domain, in which reference TRBV5-1 and TRBJ1-2 provide the parts outside the CDR3, is KAGVTQTPRYLIKTRGQQVTLSCSPISGHRSVSWYQQTPGQGLQFLFEYFSETQRNKGNFPGRFSGRQFSNSRSEMNVSTLELGDSALYLCASSLGAPVGYTFGSGTRLTVV.

V gene TRBV11-3 combines with J gene TRBJ2-2; TRBD1 matches at 8 bases. The V gene end was trimmed by 6 bases and the J gene end by 1 base; junction bases not matched to a gene: 7. The CDR3 has 16 amino acids. Germline V gene lookup returns CDR1 SGHNT and CDR2 YENEEA. DNA of the CDR3: TGTGCCAGCAGTTCACGACAGGGGTGGAACACCGGGGAGCTGTTTTTT. It encodes CASSSRQGWNTGELFF.

This chain joins TRBV30 and TRBJ1-4, with D perhaps matching TRBD1 (5 bases). Trimming removed 1 base from V and 3 bases from J, with 9 bases in between. The CDR3 covers 14 residues. Per germline, CDR1 GTSNPN and CDR2 SVGIG (reference sequence). The DNA for the CDR3 is TGTGCCTGGAGTGGTGTACAGGCTAATGAAAAACTGTTTTTT. Amino acids: CAWSGVQANEKLFF.

J is TRBJ1-1 and V is TRBV5-1; D gene unclear. Germline loops: CDR1 SGHRS, CDR2 YFSETQ. The CDR3 is made up of 14 amino acids. V was trimmed by 0 bases and J by 4 bases, leaving 10 bases between them. As DNA, the CDR3 is TGCGCCAGCAGCTTGGGCGGCTCGAGCACTGAAGCTTTCTTT. Protein: CASSLGGSSTEAFF.